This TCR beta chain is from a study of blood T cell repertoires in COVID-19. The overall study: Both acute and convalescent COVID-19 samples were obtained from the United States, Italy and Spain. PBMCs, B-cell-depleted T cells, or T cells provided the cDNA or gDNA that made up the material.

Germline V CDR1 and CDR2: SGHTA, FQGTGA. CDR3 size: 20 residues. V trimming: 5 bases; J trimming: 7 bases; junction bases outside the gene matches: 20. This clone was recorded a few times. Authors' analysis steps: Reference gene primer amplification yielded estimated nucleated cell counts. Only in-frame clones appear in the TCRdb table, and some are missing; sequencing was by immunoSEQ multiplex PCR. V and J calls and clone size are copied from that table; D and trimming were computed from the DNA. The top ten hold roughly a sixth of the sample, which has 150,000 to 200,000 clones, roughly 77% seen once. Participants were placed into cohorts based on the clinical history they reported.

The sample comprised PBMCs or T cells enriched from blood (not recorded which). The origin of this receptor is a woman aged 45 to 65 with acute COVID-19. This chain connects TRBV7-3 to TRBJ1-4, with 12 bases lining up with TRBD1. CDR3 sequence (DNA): TGTGCCAGCAGCAACAAAGGTAGGGACAGGGGGCGCAGAAGAGGTGAAAAACTGTTTTTT. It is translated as CASSNKGRDRGRRRGEKLFF. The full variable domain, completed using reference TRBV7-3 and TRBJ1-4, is GAGVSQTPSNKVTEKGKYVELRCDPISGHTALYWYRQSLGQGPEFLIYFQGTGAADDSGLPNDRFFAVRPEGSVSTLKIQRTERGDSAVYLCASSNKGRDRGRRRGEKLFFGSGTQLSVL.